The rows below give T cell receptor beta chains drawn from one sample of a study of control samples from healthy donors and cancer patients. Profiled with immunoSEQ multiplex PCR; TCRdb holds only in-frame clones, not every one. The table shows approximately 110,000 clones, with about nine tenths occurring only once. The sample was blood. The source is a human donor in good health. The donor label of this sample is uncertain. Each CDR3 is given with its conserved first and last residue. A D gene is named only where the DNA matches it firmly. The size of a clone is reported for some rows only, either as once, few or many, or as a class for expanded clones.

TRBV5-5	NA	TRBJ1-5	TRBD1	TGTGCCAGCAGCCCCGGGACAGGGTCCTATCAGCCCCAGCATTTT	CASSPGTGSYQPQHF
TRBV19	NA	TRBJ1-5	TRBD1	TGTGCCAGTAGGACCGGGACAGGGGGCGCGATAAGCAATCAGCCCCAGCATTTT	CASRTGTGGAISNQPQHF
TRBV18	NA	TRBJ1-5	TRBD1	TGTGCCAGCTCACCACTCGGGACAGCCGATCAGCCCCAGCATTTT	CASSPLGTADQPQHF
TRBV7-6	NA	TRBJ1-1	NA	TGTGCCAGCAGCTTAGATGCGGGCGTCACTGAAGCTTTCTTT	CASSLDAGVTEAFF
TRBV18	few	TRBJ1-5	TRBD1	TGTGCCAGCTCCCCAGGGGGTAACCAGCCCCAGCATTTT	CASSPGGNQPQHF
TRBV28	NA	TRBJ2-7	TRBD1	TGTGCCAGCAGTTTATTGGCAGGGGGCGACTACGAGCAGTACTTC	CASSLLAGGDYEQYF
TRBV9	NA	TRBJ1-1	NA	TGTGCCAGCAGCGTAGTTGGGGAGGCGCGGACTGAAGCTTTCTTT	CASSVVGEARTEAFF
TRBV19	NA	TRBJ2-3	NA	TGTGCCAGTAAGAACAGGGGCACAGATACGCAGTATTTT	CASKNRGTDTQYF
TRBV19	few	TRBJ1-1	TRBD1	TGTGCCAGTAGTAGGGACAGGGTGAACACTGAAGCTTTCTTT	CASSRDRVNTEAFF
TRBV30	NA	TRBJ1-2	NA	TGTGCCTGGAGTGTGAGGGGTTATGGCTACACCTTC	CAWSVRGYGYTF